This entry describes one TCR beta chain. Antigen specificity is unknown. The V end lost 3 bases, the J end lost 4 bases, and 16 bases lay between the germline ends. Germline CDR1 KGHDR, CDR2 SFDVKD. The CDR3 sequence is 16 residues long. The data stem from a study of early T cells in non-severe SARS-CoV-2 infection. Study at large: Chains stayed unpaired after sequencing of bulk RNA from unsorted whole blood.

Overall study findings and caveats: Matches to VDJdb favored anti-spike CD8 responses and missed private and CD4 specificities.

Attachment of unique molecular identifiers to individual cDNA molecules was performed. TCRdb re-called the 5' RACE reads through MiXCR, storing one row per CDR3 protein. The sample has about 83,000 distinct CDR3 sequences, 9% to 15% seen once; the top ten hold just over 6.5%. The V gene is TRBV24-1, the J gene TRBJ2-3; D may match TRBD1 or TRBD2 (5 bases each). The sequence was collected from an adult who was a healthcare worker with PCR-confirmed SARS-CoV-2 infection or an uninfected control (not recorded which). The sample taken for sequencing was whole blood. The CDR3 nucleotides are TGTGCCACCAGTGATGGAAAAGGACGGGGCGCAGATACGCAGTATTTT. Translation gives CATSDGKGRGADTQYF.